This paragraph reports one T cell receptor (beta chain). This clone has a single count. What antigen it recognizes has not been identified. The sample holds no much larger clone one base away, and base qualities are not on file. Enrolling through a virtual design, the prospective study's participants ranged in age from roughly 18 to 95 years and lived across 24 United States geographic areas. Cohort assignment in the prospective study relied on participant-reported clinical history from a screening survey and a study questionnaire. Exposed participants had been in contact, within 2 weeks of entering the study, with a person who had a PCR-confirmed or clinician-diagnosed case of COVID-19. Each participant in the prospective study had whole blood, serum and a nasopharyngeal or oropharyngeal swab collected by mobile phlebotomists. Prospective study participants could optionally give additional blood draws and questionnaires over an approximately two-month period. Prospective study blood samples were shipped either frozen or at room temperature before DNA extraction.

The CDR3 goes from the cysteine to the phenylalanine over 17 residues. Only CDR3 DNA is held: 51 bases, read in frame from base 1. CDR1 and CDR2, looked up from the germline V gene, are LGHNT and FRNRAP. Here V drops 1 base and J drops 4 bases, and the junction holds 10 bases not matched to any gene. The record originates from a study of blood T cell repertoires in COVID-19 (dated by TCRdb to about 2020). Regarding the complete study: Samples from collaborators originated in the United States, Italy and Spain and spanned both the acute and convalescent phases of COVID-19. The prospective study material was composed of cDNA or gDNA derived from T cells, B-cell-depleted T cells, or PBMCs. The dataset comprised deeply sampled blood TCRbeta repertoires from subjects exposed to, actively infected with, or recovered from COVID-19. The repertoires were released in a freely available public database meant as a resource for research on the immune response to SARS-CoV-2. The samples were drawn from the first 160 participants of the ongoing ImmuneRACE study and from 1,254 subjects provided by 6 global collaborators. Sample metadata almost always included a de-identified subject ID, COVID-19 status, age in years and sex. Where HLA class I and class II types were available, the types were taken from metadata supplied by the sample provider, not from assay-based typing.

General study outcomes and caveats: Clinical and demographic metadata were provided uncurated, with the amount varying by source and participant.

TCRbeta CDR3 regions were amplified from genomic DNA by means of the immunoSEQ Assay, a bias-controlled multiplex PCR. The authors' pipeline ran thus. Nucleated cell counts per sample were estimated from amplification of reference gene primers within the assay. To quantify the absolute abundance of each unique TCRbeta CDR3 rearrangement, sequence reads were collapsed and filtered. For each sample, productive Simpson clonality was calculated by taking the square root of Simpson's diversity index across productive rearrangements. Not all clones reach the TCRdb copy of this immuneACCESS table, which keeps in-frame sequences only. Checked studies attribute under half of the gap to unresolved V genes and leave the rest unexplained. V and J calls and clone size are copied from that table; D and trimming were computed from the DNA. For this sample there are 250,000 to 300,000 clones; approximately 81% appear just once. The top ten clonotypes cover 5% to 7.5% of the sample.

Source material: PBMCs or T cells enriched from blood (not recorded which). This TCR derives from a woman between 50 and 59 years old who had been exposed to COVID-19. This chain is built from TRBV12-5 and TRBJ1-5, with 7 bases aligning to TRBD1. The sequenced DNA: TGTGCTAGTGGTTTGGACCTTTGGGACAGTCAAAATCAGCCCCAGCATTTT. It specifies CASGLDLWDSQNQPQHF.